The 2 T cell receptor beta chains below were found in one sample sequenced in a study of cytomegalovirus exposure and HLA in healthy donors. With 60 Vbeta and 13 Jbeta primers, the PCR was carried out. The protocol was immunoSEQ multiplex PCR, while the TCRdb copy is restricted to in-frame clones and leaves out a portion. The sample has about 170,000 clones; approximately 81% are singletons. Material: PBMCs. These receptors originate from a male donor in good health and CMV-seronegative.

V gene TRBV27 combines with J gene TRBJ1-6, with a weak D call TRBD1 (6 bases). V was cut by 7 bases and J by 4 bases, with 14 bases left in between. Germline loops: CDR1 MNHEY, CDR2 SMNVEV (reference sequence). CDR3 size: 15 residues. The CDR3 spells CASNLQGDYNSPLHF. Here the CDR3 DNA reads TGTGCCAGCAACCTACAGGGAGATTATAATTCACCCCTCCACTTT.

The chain carries TRBV6-6 and TRBJ2-5; 12 bases align to TRBD1. The CDR3 covers 15 residues. Germline V CDR1 and CDR2: MNHNY, SVGAGI (reference sequence). With 2 bases clipped from V and 5 bases from J, the junction kept 3 bases outside the gene matches. CDR3 residues: CASSYGTGGVETQYF. CDR3 coding DNA: TGTGCCAGCAGTTACGGGACAGGGGGCGTGGAGACCCAGTACTTC.